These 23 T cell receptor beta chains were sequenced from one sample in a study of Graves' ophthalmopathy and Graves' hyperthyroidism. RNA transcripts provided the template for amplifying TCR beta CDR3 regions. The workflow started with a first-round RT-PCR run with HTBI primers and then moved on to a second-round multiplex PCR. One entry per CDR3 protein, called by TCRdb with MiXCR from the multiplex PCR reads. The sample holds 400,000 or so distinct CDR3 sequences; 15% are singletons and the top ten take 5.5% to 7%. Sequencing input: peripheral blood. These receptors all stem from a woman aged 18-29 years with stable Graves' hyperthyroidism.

The CDR3: CASSPSRGPEQYF. The CDR3, as DNA: TGTGCCAGCTCACCATCCCGAGGTCCCGAGCAGTACTTC. The genes are TRBV18 and TRBJ2-7; D gene uncertain. V gave up 2 bases and J gave up 6 bases, with 11 bases separating them. This CDR3 contains 13 residues. Germline CDR1 and CDR2: KGHSH and LQKENI.

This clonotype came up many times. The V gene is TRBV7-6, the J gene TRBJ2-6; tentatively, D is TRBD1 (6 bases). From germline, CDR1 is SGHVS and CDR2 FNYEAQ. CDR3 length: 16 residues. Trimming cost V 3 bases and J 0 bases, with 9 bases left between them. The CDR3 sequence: CASSLGAYSGANVLTF. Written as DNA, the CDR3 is TGTGCCAGCAGCTTGGGGGCTTACTCTGGGGCCAACGTCCTGACTTTC.

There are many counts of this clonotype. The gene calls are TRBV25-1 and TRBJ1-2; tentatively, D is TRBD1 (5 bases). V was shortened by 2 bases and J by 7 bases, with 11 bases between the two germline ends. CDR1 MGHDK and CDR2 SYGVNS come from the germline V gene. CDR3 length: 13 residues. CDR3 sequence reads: CASSEGAGTGYTF. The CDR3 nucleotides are TGTGCCAGCAGTGAAGGGGCGGGGACTGGCTACACCTTC.

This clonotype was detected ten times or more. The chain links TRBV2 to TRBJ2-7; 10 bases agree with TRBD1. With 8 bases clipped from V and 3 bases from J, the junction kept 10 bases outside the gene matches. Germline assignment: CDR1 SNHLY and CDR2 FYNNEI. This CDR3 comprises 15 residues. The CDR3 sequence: CASGRGQGLLYEQYF. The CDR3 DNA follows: TGTGCCAGCGGACGGGGACAGGGGCTCCTCTACGAGCAGTACTTC.

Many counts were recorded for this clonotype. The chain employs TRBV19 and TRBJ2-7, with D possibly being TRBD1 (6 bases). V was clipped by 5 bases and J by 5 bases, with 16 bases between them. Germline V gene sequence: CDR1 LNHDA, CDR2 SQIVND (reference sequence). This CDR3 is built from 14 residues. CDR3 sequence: CASSFGQGFDEQYF. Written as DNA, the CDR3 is TGTGCCAGTAGTTTTGGGCAGGGGTTTGACGAGCAGTACTTC.

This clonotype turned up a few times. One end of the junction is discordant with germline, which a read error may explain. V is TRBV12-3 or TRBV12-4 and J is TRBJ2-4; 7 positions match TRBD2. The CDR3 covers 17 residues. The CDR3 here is CASSYPTGGGAKNIKYF. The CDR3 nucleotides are TGTGCCAGCAGTTACCCCACGGGCGGGGGAGCCAAAAACATTAAGTACTTC.

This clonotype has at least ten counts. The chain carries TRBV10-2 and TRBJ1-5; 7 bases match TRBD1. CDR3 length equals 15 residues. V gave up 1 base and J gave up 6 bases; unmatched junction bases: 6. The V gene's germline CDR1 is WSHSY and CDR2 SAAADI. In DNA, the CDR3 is TGCGCCAGCAGTGAGTACAGACAGGGAGGTCAGCCCCAGCATTTT. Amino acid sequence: CASSEYRQGGQPQHF.

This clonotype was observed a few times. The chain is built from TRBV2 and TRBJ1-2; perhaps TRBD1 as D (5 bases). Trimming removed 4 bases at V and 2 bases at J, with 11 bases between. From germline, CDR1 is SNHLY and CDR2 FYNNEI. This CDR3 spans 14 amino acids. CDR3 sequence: CASSADQGNYGYTF. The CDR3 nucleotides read TGTGCCAGCAGTGCGGATCAGGGAAACTATGGCTACACCTTC.

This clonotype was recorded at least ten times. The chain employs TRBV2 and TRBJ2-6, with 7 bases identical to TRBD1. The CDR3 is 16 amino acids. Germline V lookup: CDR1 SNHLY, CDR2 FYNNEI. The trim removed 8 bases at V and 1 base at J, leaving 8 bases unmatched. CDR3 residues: CASRDSFYSGANVLTF. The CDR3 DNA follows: TGTGCCAGCCGGGACAGCTTCTATTCTGGGGCCAACGTCCTGACTTTC.

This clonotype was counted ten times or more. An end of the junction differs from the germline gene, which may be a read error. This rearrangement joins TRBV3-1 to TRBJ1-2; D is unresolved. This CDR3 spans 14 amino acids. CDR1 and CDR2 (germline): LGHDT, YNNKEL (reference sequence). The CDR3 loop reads CASSHFRRAELIAF. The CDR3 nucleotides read TGTGCCAGCAGCCACTTCAGGCGGGCGGAACTAATCGCCTTC. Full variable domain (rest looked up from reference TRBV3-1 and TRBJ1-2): DTAVSQTPKYLVTQMGNDKSIKCEQNLGHDTMYWYKQDSKKFLKIMFSYNNKELIINETVPNRFSPKSPDKAHLNLHINSLELGDSAVYFCASSHFRRAELIAFGSGTRLTVV.

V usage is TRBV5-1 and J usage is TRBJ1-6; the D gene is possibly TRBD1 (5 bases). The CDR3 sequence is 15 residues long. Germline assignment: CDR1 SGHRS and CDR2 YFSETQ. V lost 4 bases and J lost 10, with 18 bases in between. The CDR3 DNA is TGCGCCAGCAGCCCCCAATCAGGGTCGGGGTCACCCCTCCACTTT. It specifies CASSPQSGSGSPLHF. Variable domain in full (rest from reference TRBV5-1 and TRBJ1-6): KAGVTQTPRYLIKTRGQQVTLSCSPISGHRSVSWYQQTPGQGLQFLFEYFSETQRNKGNFPGRFSGRQFSNSRSEMNVSTLELGDSALYLCASSPQSGSGSPLHFGNGTRLTVT.

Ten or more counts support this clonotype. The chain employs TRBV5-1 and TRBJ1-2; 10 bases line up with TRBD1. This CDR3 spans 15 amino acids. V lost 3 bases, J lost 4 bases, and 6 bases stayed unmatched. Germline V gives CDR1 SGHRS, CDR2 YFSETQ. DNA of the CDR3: TGCGCCAGCAGCTCGGACAGGGGGACAATCTATGGCTACACCTTC. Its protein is CASSSDRGTIYGYTF. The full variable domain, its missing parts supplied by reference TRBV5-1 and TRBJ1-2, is KAGVTQTPRYLIKTRGQQVTLSCSPISGHRSVSWYQQTPGQGLQFLFEYFSETQRNKGNFPGRFSGRQFSNSRSEMNVSTLELGDSALYLCASSSDRGTIYGYTFGSGTRLTVV.

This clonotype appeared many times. The CDR3 DNA sequence: TGTGCCAGCAGCTTATATGCCACGAACACTGAAGCTTTCTTT. This gives the protein CASSLYATNTEAFF. The chain joins TRBV11-2 to TRBJ1-1; D is ambiguous. The CDR3 totals 14 residues. CDR1 and CDR2 (germline): SGHAT, FQNNGV. V dropped 2 bases and J dropped 1 base, with 8 bases sitting between them.

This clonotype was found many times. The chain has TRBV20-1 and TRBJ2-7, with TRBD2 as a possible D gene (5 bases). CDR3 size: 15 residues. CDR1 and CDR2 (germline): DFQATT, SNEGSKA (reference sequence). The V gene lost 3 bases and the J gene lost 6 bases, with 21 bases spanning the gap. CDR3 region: CSASRGKALGLEQYF. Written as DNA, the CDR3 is TGCAGTGCTAGTCGGGGAAAAGCCCTTGGGCTCGAGCAGTACTTC.

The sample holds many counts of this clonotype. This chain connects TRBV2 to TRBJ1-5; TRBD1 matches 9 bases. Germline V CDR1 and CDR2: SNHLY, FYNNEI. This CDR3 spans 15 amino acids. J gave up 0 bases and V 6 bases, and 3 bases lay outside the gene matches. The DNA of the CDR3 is TGTGCCAGCAGAGGGACAGGGTATAGCAATCAGCCCCAGCATTTT. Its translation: CASRGTGYSNQPQHF.

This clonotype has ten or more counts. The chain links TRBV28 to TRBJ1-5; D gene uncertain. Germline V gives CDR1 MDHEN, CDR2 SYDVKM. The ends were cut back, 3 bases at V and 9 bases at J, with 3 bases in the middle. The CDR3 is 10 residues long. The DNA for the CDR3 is TGTGCCAGCAGTTTTGGGCCCCAGCATTTT. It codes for CASSFGPQHF.

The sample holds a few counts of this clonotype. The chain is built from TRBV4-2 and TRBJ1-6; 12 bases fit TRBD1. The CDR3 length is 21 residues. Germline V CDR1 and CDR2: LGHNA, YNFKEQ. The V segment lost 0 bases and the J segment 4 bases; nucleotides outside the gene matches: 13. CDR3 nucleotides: TGTGCCAGCAGCCAAGATCAGGGGGACAGGGGGCGGTTTCCTTATAATTCACCCCTCCACTTT. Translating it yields CASSQDQGDRGRFPYNSPLHF.

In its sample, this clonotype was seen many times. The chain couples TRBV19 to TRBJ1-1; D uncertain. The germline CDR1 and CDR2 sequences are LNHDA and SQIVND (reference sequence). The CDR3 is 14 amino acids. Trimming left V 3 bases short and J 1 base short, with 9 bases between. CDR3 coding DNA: TGTGCCAGTAGTATGATAGGACGGAACACTGAAGCTTTCTTT. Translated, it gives CASSMIGRNTEAFF.

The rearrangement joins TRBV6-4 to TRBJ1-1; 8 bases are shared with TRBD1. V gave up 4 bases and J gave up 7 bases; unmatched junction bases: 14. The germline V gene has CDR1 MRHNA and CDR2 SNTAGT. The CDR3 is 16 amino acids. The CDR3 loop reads CASSGLPGQGYGEAFF. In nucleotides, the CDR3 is TGTGCCAGCAGTGGACTGCCAGGACAGGGCTACGGTGAAGCTTTCTTT.

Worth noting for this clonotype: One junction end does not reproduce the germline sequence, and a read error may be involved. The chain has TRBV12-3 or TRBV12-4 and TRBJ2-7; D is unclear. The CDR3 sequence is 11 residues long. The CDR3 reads CASSRSFEQYF. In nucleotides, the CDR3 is TGCGCCAGCAGTCGCTCCTTCGAGCAGTACTTC.

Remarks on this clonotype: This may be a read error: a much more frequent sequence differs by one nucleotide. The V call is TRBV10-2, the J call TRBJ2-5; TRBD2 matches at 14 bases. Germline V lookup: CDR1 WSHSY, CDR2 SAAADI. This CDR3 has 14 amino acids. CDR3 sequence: CASRPGLAGETKYF. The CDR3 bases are TGCGCCAGCAGGCCGGGACTAGCGGGAGAGACCAAGTACTTC.

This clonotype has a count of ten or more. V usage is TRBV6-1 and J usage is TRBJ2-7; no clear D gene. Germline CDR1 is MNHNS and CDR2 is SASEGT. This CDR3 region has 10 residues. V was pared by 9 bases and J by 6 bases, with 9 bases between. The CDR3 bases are TGTGCCAGTTCTCTTTCCGAGCAGTACTTC. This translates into CASSLSEQYF.

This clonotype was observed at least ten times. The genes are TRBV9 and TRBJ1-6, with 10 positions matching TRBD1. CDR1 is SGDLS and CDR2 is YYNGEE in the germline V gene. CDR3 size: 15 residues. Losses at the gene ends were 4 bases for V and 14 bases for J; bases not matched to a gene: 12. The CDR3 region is CASSSRDRGQVALHF. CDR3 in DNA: TGTGCCAGCAGCTCCCGGGACAGGGGCCAGGTGGCCCTCCACTTT.